Detailed here is one T cell receptor beta chain. The sample belongs to a study of blood T cell repertoires in COVID-19. On the study more broadly: The analysed material was cDNA or gDNA that came from T cells, B-cell-depleted T cells, or PBMCs.

The table came from immunoSEQ multiplex PCR; TCRdb's copy has only in-frame clones and leaves some out. The sample records about 200,000 clones, roughly four fifths being singletons. Self-reported history from a screening survey and questionnaire set each donor's cohort. Trimming pared 2 bases from V and 8 bases from J, leaving 9 bases between. Germline loops: CDR1 LGHDT, CDR2 YNNKEL (reference sequence). The CDR3 has 12 amino acids. Sequenced sample: PBMCs or T cells enriched from blood (not recorded which). The clonotype was recovered from a man aged 40-50 years who had recovered from COVID-19. V and J are TRBV3-1 (or the pseudogene TRBV3-2) and TRBJ1-2, with a tentative D call TRBD1 (5 bases). CDR3 sequence: CASSQQGTGYTF. CDR3 DNA sequence: TGTGCCAGCAGCCAACAGGGAACGGGCTACACCTTC.